A selection of T cell receptor beta chains follows, all from one sample in a study of vaccination and CD4 T cells after COVID-19. TCRdb ran MiXCR on the PCR reads and lists one entry per CDR3 protein. The sample carries 6,500 to 10,000 distinct CDR3 sequences, less than 80% recorded once. No antigen has been assigned to these receptors. This sample comprised cultured CD4+ T cells from blood, obtained after SARS-CoV-2 vaccination. These receptors originate from a human donor with COVID-19. CDR3s include the opening cysteine and the closing phenylalanine or tryptophan.

>TRBJ1-1|14|TRBV5-4
CASSSKSVNTEAFF
>TRBJ1-5|14|TRBV7-9
CASSPIFDNQPQHF
>TRBJ1-6|14|TRBV28
CASSLAELNSPLHF
>TRBJ2-7|16|TRBV15
CATSRGGKSGTYEQYF
>TRBJ1-1|17|TRBV2
CASSEALPGQGGTEAFF
>TRBJ2-5|15|TRBV15
CATSRGTGARETQYF
>TRBJ2-2|15|TRBV10-3
CATSRTGDFSGELFF
>TRBJ2-5|12|TRBV29-1
CSAEGRGETQYF
>TRBJ1-2|14|TRBV20-1
CSASHRGSNYGYTF
>TRBJ2-7|15|TRBV6-2/TRBV6-3
CASSYGARSSYEQYF
>TRBJ1-3|12|TRBV6-2/TRBV6-3
CASSYSSGKIYF
>TRBJ2-3|15|TRBV2
CASSVGLADTDTQYF
>TRBJ2-1|15|TRBV11-3
CASSLGGRGRNEQFF
>TRBJ2-5|15|TRBV11-1
CASSSGTGQQETQYF
>TRBJ1-2|14|TRBV27
CASRLAPTGTGYTF
>TRBJ1-3|14|TRBV11-2
CASSYNDRGNTIYF
>TRBJ1-2|13|TRBV6-2/TRBV6-3
CASSTTGNYGYTF
>TRBJ1-3|14|TRBV7-2
CASSRDRGRNTIYF
>TRBJ1-5|17|TRBV6-5
CASSYSSPGGSNQPQHF
>TRBJ1-6|14|TRBV19
CASSTKTGGSPLHF
>TRBJ2-3|14|TRBV20-1
CSAAIAGGSDTQYF
>TRBJ1-1|11|TRBV14
CASSQAGGAFF
>TRBJ1-2|14|TRBV2
CASSDRDERAGYTF
>TRBJ1-5|16|TRBV6-5
CASSSRDRGLNQPQHF
>TRBJ1-5|16|TRBV2
CASNLDGQGPNQPQHF
>TRBJ1-6|15|TRBV7-8
CASSLDGGGTSPLHF
>TRBJ2-3|11|TRBV12-3/TRBV12-4
CASNQMGTQYF
>TRBJ1-3|14|TRBV12-3/TRBV12-4
CASSLVASGNTIYF
>TRBJ2-5|12|TRBV18
CASSTERETQYF
>TRBJ1-5|15|TRBV6-1
CASSGRTGGELPQHF
>TRBJ2-3|17|TRBV21-1
CASREPPDRGQTDTQYF
>TRBJ2-3|15|TRBV6-1
CASEQASAGPDTQYF
>TRBJ1-1|16|TRBV28
CASHEIRGRATTEAFF
>TRBJ1-5|16|TRBV6-2/TRBV6-3
CASSRLGRMGNQPQHF